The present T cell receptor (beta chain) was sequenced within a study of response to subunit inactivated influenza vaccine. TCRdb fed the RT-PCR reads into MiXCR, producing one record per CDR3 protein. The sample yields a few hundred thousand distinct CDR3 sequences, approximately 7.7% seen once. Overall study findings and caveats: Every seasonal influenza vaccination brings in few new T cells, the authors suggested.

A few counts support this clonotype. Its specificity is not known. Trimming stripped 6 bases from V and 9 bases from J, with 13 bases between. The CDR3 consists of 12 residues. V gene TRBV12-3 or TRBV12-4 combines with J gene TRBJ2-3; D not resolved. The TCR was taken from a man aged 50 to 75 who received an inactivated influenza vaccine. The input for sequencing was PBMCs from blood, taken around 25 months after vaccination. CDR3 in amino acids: CASRQNQVTQYF. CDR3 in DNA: TGTGCCAGCAGACAGAATCAGGTGACGCAGTATTTT.